One sample yielded the 10 T cell receptor beta chains listed below, sequenced in a study of blood T cell repertoires in COVID-19. Sequencing was performed with immunoSEQ multiplex PCR; in TCRdb, only in-frame clones are kept and a portion is missing. Of 110,000 to 150,000 clones listed, 80% are singletons. Material: peripheral blood. The receptors here all came from a woman in her forties or fifties with acute or convalescent COVID-19.

The chain joins TRBV2 to TRBJ1-6; 8 nucleotides agree with TRBD1. CDR1 SNHLY and CDR2 FYNNEI come from the germline V gene. The CDR3 loop spans 15 amino acids. The trim removed 2 bases at V and 4 bases at J, leaving 1 base unmatched. The CDR3 loop reads CASSEQGAYNSPLHF. The CDR3 nucleotides are TGTGCCAGCAGTGAACAGGGGGCATATAATTCACCCCTCCACTTT.

This clone came up once. CDR3 region: CAWNTRSAPGTNEKLFF. Here the CDR3 DNA reads TGTGCCTGGAACACCCGCAGCGCCCCAGGGACTAATGAAAAACTGTTTTTT. The chain recombines TRBV30 with TRBJ1-4; D possibly corresponds to TRBD1 (5 bases). The V and J ends lost 4 bases and 2 bases respectively, with 20 bases between them. Germline CDR1 GTSNPN, CDR2 SVGIG (reference sequence). This CDR3 spans 17 amino acids.

This clone has more than one count but fewer than ten. This chain links TRBV12-3 or TRBV12-4 with TRBJ1-5; 7 nucleotides agree with TRBD1. The CDR3 extends over 13 amino acids. Germline trimming cut 5 bases from V and 8 bases from J; bases unmatched to any gene: 6. This chain's CDR3 is CASSRTGGEPQHF. In nucleotides, the CDR3 is TGTGCCAGCAGTCGGACAGGAGGGGAGCCCCAGCATTTT.

The CDR3: CASSLAPGIRQPQHF. The DNA for the CDR3 is TGCGCCAGCAGCTTGGCCCCAGGGATTCGTCAGCCCCAGCATTTT. The chain is built from TRBV5-1 and TRBJ1-5, with a tentative D call TRBD1 (5 bases). The V end lost 0 bases, the J end lost 6 bases, and 13 bases lay between the germline ends. This CDR3 is built from 15 residues. Germline V gene data show CDR1 as SGHRS and CDR2 as YFSETQ.

This clone was observed a few times. V usage is TRBV18 and J usage is TRBJ2-7; 7 nucleotides align to TRBD2. Germline CDR1 reads KGHSH; CDR2 reads LQKENI. The V and J ends lost 2 bases and 2 bases, in that order; junction bases with no gene match: 3. The CDR3 covers 14 residues. The CDR3 sequence is CASSPGGDPYEQYF. The CDR3 bases are TGTGCCAGCTCACCAGGGGGGGACCCCTACGAGCAGTACTTC.

This clone was counted once. This sequence joins TRBV5-1 and TRBJ2-2; TRBD2 matches 10 bases. This CDR3 is built from 18 residues. Germline V gene sequence: CDR1 SGHRS, CDR2 YFSETQ. V trimming: 4 bases; J trimming: 1 base; junction bases outside the gene matches: 10. The CDR3 loop is CASSGERGGSLNTGELFF. CDR3 bases: TGCGCCAGCAGCGGAGAGCGGGGGGGCAGTCTGAACACCGGGGAGCTGTTTTTT.

The chain carries TRBV27 and TRBJ1-6; tentative D call: TRBD1 (6 bases). Deletions cut 6 bases from V and 6 bases from J, with 21 bases between. CDR1 and CDR2 from the germline V gene are MNHEY and SMNVEV (reference sequence). This CDR3 comprises 17 residues. CDR3 coding DNA: TGTGCCAGCAGCCGACGGGGGGCCTCGACCCGTAATTCACCCCTCCACTTT. Encoded protein: CASSRRGASTRNSPLHF.

This clone is a singleton in its sample. This rearrangement joins TRBV20-1 to TRBJ2-4; D unclear. CDR1 and CDR2 (germline): DFQATT, SNEGSKA (reference sequence). The CDR3 runs 14 residues. V was pared by 3 bases and J by 2 bases, with 11 bases between. CDR3 DNA sequence: TGCAGTGCTAGTTCGTGGCTTACCAAAAACATTCAGTACTTC. Amino acid sequence: CSASSWLTKNIQYF.

The rearrangement uses TRBV4-2 and TRBJ1-4; 7 bases fit TRBD1. Per germline, CDR1 LGHNA and CDR2 YNFKEQ. V shed 4 bases and J 7 bases; nucleotides not matched to a gene: 6. CDR3 length: 14 residues. The CDR3 coding sequence is TGTGCCAGCAGCCGAGGGGGCCAGGGTGAAAAACTGTTTTTT. Translating gives CASSRGGQGEKLFF.

This clone showed up just a few times. The chain combines TRBV4-3 with TRBJ1-2; TRBD1 might be the D (5 bases). The CDR3 covers 15 residues. V shed 0 bases and J shed 5 bases, with 13 bases lying between them. From germline, CDR1 is LGHNA and CDR2 YSLEER. In DNA, the CDR3 is TGCGCCAGCAGCCAAGATTTTGAGGGGAGGTATGGCTACACCTTC. It is translated as CASSQDFEGRYGYTF.